This passage covers 25 T cell receptor beta chains from one sample sequenced in a study of T cell repertoires in cytomegalovirus infection (dated by TCRdb to about 2019). Sequencing used an Illumina HiSeq 1500. TCRdb ran its own pipeline on the public reads, namely fastp trimming at Q25 and MiXCR clone calling, and kept in-frame beta chains. One record per CDR3 amino acid sequence lists the most common genes and DNA. This sample holds 400,000 to 550,000 distinct CDR3 sequences; around 11% were observed only once. The top ten hold 10% of the sample. The sample was PBMCs. The source is a human donor in good health (CMV status not recorded). Some clones in this sample may be carry-over from other donors' samples.

This clonotype was seen ten or more times. The chain couples TRBV6-1 to TRBJ2-5; D is ambiguous. Germline V CDR1 and CDR2: MNHNS, SASEGT. CDR3 length equals 14 residues. Between the trimmed V and J ends, which lost 9 bases and 2 bases, there was a span of 16 bases. The DNA of the CDR3 is TGTGCCAGTCTTGGGGTCTCCACTCAAGAGACCCAGTACTTC. It yields the protein CASLGVSTQETQYF.

This clonotype was picked up many times. J is TRBJ2-3 and V is TRBV25-1; possible D gene TRBD1, 5 bases. The CDR3 loop spans 15 amino acids. CDR1 is MGHDK, CDR2 SYGVNS, per germline. The V end lost 4 bases, the J end lost 2 bases, and 13 bases lay between the germline ends. For the CDR3, the DNA is TGTGCCAGCAGTGTAGACAGCGACCCCACAGATACGCAGTATTTT. Encoded protein: CASSVDSDPTDTQYF. The full variable domain, with the rest looked up from reference TRBV25-1 and TRBJ2-3, is EADIYQTPRYLVIGTGKKITLECSQTMGHDKMYWYQQDPGMELHLIHYSYGVNSTEKGDLSSESTVSRIRTEHFPLTLESARPSHTSQYLCASSVDSDPTDTQYFGPGTRLTVL.

V usage is TRBV5-4 and J usage is TRBJ1-4; 8 bases align to TRBD1. This CDR3 has 14 residues. The germline CDR1 and CDR2 sequences are SGHNT and YYREEE (reference sequence). J lost 8 bases, V lost 4 bases, and 7 bases had no gene match. CDR3 DNA sequence: TGTGCCAGCAGCATGGGACAGGATATGGAAAAACTGTTTTTT. It specifies CASSMGQDMEKLFF.

This clonotype was found many times. V gene TRBV11-2 combines with J gene TRBJ2-7, with 7 nucleotides matching TRBD1. Germline V gene data show CDR1 as SGHAT and CDR2 as FQNNGV. Losses at the gene ends were 1 base for V and 0 bases for J; bases not matched to a gene: 3. The CDR3 has 15 amino acids. In nucleotides, the CDR3 is TGTGCCAGCAGCTTAGTAGGGACAGTCTCCTACGAGCAGTACTTC. As protein: CASSLVGTVSYEQYF.

This clonotype was counted only a few times. The chain carries TRBV20-1 and TRBJ2-5, with 8 bases that match TRBD2. CDR1 DFQATT and CDR2 SNEGSKA come from the germline V gene (reference sequence). The trim removed 2 bases at V and 7 bases at J, leaving 15 bases unmatched. The CDR3 is 16 residues long. CDR3 amino acids: CSARRSIAGPLGTQYF. The CDR3 bases are TGCAGTGCTAGACGGTCCATAGCGGGGCCCTTGGGGACCCAGTACTTC.

This clonotype was observed at least ten times. The V and J genes are TRBV15 and TRBJ1-2; D call uncertain. The CDR3 extends over 12 amino acids. From germline, CDR1 is LNHNV and CDR2 YYDKDF (reference sequence). V lost 0 bases and J lost 8, with 7 bases in between. The CDR3 loop reads CATSRDRHGYTF. Here the CDR3 DNA reads TGTGCCACCAGCAGAGATCGGCACGGCTACACCTTC.

Many counts were recorded for this clonotype. Germline and junction disagree at one end, which may indicate a read error. This rearrangement joins TRBV7-2 to TRBJ2-7; 9 bases are a match to TRBD1. The germline V gene has CDR1 SGHTA and CDR2 FQGNSA. CDR3 length: 15 residues. The CDR3 region is CASSPITGGSHEQYF. CDR3 nucleotide sequence: TGTGCCAGCAGTCCGATCACAGGGGGCTCCCACGAGCAGTACTTC.

The chain links TRBV30 to TRBJ1-1; weak D call: TRBD1 (5 bases). The germline V gene has CDR1 GTSNPN and CDR2 SVGIG (reference sequence). V lost 4 bases to trimming and J lost 5 bases, with 20 bases between them. This CDR3 spans 15 amino acids. The CDR3 loop is CAWTRGFGTGTEAFF. The CDR3 DNA sequence: TGTGCCTGGACGCGGGGGTTTGGGACGGGGACTGAAGCTTTCTTT.

This clonotype was counted ten times or more. The J gene is TRBJ1-1, the V gene TRBV7-9; 8 nucleotides agree with TRBD1. The germline CDR1 and CDR2 sequences are SEHNR and FQNEAQ (reference sequence). Germline trimming cut 5 bases from V and 6 bases from J; bases unmatched to any gene: 8. The CDR3 is 14 amino acids. CDR3 DNA: TGTGCCAGCAGCACTGGACAGGGTTCCGCTGAAGCTTTCTTT. It codes for CASSTGQGSAEAFF.

This clonotype was seen many times. The chain recombines TRBV7-8 with TRBJ2-7, with D unresolved. The CDR3 has 13 residues. The ends were cut back, 4 bases at V and 3 bases at J, with 10 bases in the middle. Germline CDR1 SGHVS, CDR2 FQNEAQ. The CDR3 DNA is TGTGCCAGCAGCTCTGACAAGTACTACGAGCAGTACTTC. It encodes CASSSDKYYEQYF.

J is TRBJ2-7 and V is TRBV6-1; 11 bases are a match to TRBD1. J gave up 4 bases and V 6 bases, and 11 bases lay outside the gene matches. CDR1 is MNHNS and CDR2 is SASEGT in the germline V gene. The CDR3 is 16 amino acids. CDR3 sequence (DNA): TGTGCCAGCAGAAACAAGGACAGGGGGCACGAGTACGAGCAGTACTTC. Translation: CASRNKDRGHEYEQYF.

This clonotype was counted at least ten times. The chain combines TRBV12-3 or TRBV12-4 with TRBJ2-1, with 12 nucleotides matching TRBD2. V was pared by 8 bases and J by 10 bases, with 9 bases of the junction left unmatched. The CDR3 has 14 amino acids. CDR3 amino acids: CASGSSGGAREQFF. The CDR3 DNA reads TGTGCCAGCGGGTCTAGCGGGGGGGCGCGGGAGCAGTTCTTC.

The chain joins TRBV25-1 to TRBJ1-1, with D possibly being TRBD1 (6 bases). Germline CDR1 MGHDK, CDR2 SYGVNS. The CDR3 spans 16 residues. Trimming removed 3 bases at V and 5 bases at J, with 19 bases between. CDR3 coding DNA: TGTGCCAGCAGTGATCGGCTTAAGGGGGGCAGAACTGAAGCTTTCTTT. Translation: CASSDRLKGGRTEAFF.

This clonotype was recorded at least ten times. The V call is TRBV4-1, the J call TRBJ2-1; 12 bases map to TRBD2. The CDR3 spans 17 residues. Trimming took 3 bases from V and 2 from J; bases not matched to a gene: 5. CDR1 and CDR2 from the germline V gene are MGHRA and YSYEKL. CDR3 sequence: CASSQGLAGGPYNEQFF. The CDR3 DNA sequence: TGCGCCAGCAGCCAGGGCCTAGCGGGGGGGCCCTACAATGAGCAGTTCTTC.

This clonotype turned up a few times. This rearrangement joins TRBV12-3 or TRBV12-4 to TRBJ1-1; TRBD1 matches 7 bases. J gave up 4 bases and V 3 bases, and 5 bases lay outside the gene matches. The CDR3 has 14 residues. CDR3 sequence reads: CASSLTQGGTEAFF. The CDR3 nucleotides are TGTGCCAGCAGTTTGACCCAGGGGGGCACTGAAGCTTTCTTT.

This clonotype was observed at least ten times. The chain recombines TRBV5-6 with TRBJ2-7; the D gene could be TRBD1 or TRBD2 (6 bases each). The CDR3 spans 15 residues. The V end was cut by 4 bases, the J end by 2 bases, with 16 bases between. CDR1 and CDR2 (germline): SGHDT, YYEEEE. CDR3 loop: CASSRRGSGPYEQYF. CDR3 DNA sequence: TGTGCCAGCAGCAGGAGGGGGTCTGGACCCTACGAGCAGTACTTC.

This clonotype was found many times. The rearrangement uses TRBV24-1 and TRBJ2-7, with D maybe TRBD1 (7 bases). The CDR3 has 14 residues. Germline V CDR1 and CDR2: KGHDR, SFDVKD. With 5 bases removed from V and 12 bases from J, the gap between germline ends came to 22 bases. CDR3 residues: CATSVPSGGGRLYF. In DNA form, the CDR3 reads TGTGCCACCAGTGTCCCCTCAGGGGGAGGTCGCTTGTACTTC.

In its sample, this clonotype was seen many times. The rearrangement joins TRBV3-1 to TRBJ1-1; D is unclear. The length of the CDR3 is 11 residues. The V end lost 3 bases, the J end lost 4 bases, and 3 bases lay between the germline ends. CDR1 and CDR2 (germline): LGHDT, YNNKEL (reference sequence). The CDR3 DNA reads TGTGCCAGCAGCCAGGCCACTGAAGCTTTCTTT. Its protein product is CASSQATEAFF. Based on the CDR3 plus reference TRBV3-1 and TRBJ1-1, the full variable domain is DTAVSQTPKYLVTQMGNDKSIKCEQNLGHDTMYWYKQDSKKFLKIMFSYNNKELIINETVPNRFSPKSPDKAHLNLHINSLELGDSAVYFCASSQATEAFFGQGTRLTVV.

V usage is TRBV12-3 or TRBV12-4 and J usage is TRBJ2-7; D unresolved. This CDR3 is built from 15 residues. The V and J ends lost 0 bases and 2 bases respectively, with 11 bases between them. The CDR3 here is CASSLAGWFAYEQYF. CDR3 coding DNA: TGTGCCAGCAGTTTAGCGGGATGGTTTGCCTACGAGCAGTACTTC.

This clonotype was seen repeatedly, ten times or more. The CDR3 is CATSRRPPGQGHYGYTF. The CDR3 nucleotides read TGTGCCACCAGCAGGCGCCCCCCGGGACAGGGACACTATGGCTACACCTTC. The chain recombines TRBV15 with TRBJ1-2, with 9 bases lining up with TRBD1. This CDR3 contains 17 residues. V shed 3 bases and J 3 bases; nucleotides not matched to a gene: 11. CDR1 is LNHNV, CDR2 YYDKDF, per germline (reference sequence).

This clonotype appeared many times. J is TRBJ2-4 and V is TRBV6-6; D uncertain. The CDR3 has 13 amino acids. CDR1 is MNHNY and CDR2 is SVGAGI in the germline V gene (reference sequence). V gave up 5 bases and J gave up 4 bases, with 9 bases separating them. The CDR3 reads CASSTDPKNIQYF. For the CDR3, the DNA is TGTGCCAGCAGTACGGACCCTAAAAACATTCAGTACTTC.

This clonotype showed up many times. The chain joins TRBV28 to TRBJ2-7; TRBD1 agrees at 7 bases. The CDR3 has 14 residues. Looked up from germline, CDR1 is MDHEN and CDR2 is SYDVKM. Trimming removed 7 bases from V and 1 base from J; junction bases left unmatched: 7. The CDR3, as DNA: TGTGCCAGCATTACGCCAGGGGGTTCCTACGAGCAGTACTTC. The encoded protein is CASITPGGSYEQYF.

This clonotype was seen repeatedly, ten times or more. CDR3 loop: CASSSLLTSGGNEQFF. For the CDR3, the DNA is TGTGCCAGCAGCTCCCTATTGACTAGCGGGGGAAATGAGCAGTTCTTC. The chain employs TRBV7-8 and TRBJ2-1; TRBD2 agrees at 12 bases. Germline V gives CDR1 SGHVS, CDR2 FQNEAQ. The CDR3 runs to 16 residues. V trimming: 4 bases; J trimming: 7 bases; junction bases outside the gene matches: 8.

This clonotype came up many times. The rearrangement joins TRBV7-9 to TRBJ1-2; TRBD1 might be the D (5 bases). The germline V and J ends were trimmed by 1 base and 0 bases, with 12 bases remaining between them. Per germline, CDR1 SEHNR and CDR2 FQNEAQ (reference sequence). The CDR3 consists of 16 residues. The chain's CDR3 is CASSLGVGAANYGYTF. The CDR3 DNA sequence: TGTGCCAGCAGCTTAGGAGTTGGGGCAGCTAACTATGGCTACACCTTC.

This clonotype was counted ten times or more. The chain has TRBV20-1 and TRBJ1-1; D is uncertain. Germline values: CDR1 DFQATT, CDR2 SNEGSKA (reference sequence). This CDR3 has 10 residues. Trimming took off 6 bases at V and 7 bases at J, with 9 bases between the two ends. CDR3 sequence reads: CSATDFEAFF. For the CDR3, the DNA is TGCAGTGCCACCGATTTTGAAGCTTTCTTT.